These 16 T cell receptor beta chains share one sample of origin, sequenced in a study of CD8 T cells in ankylosing spondylitis. For these receptors, no antigen is known. TCRdb re-derived calls from the 5' RACE reads in MiXCR, one entry per CDR3 protein. This table holds about 500,000 distinct CDR3 sequences, approximately 12% found once. Study outcomes and limitations: One TCR beta motif, made up of roughly 8 highly homologous variants, appeared characteristic of ankylosing spondylitis blood.

The sequenced material came from blood, either unsorted or a sorted T cell fraction (not recorded which). These receptors came from a male donor with ankylosing spondylitis.

The chain carries TRBV6-2 or TRBV6-3 and TRBJ2-3; D is unclear. Trimming stripped 5 bases from V and 3 bases from J, with 18 bases between. Germline V gene sequence: CDR1 MNHEY, CDR2 SVGEGT. The CDR3 loop spans 16 amino acids. In DNA form, the CDR3 reads TGTGCCAGCAGTCGAGCTAGTAGGAGTCCTACAGATACGCAGTATTTT. Translating gives CASSRASRSPTDTQYF.

The chain is built from TRBV5-1 and TRBJ2-7; TRBD2 is a possible D gene (6 bases). Per germline, CDR1 SGHRS and CDR2 YFSETQ. The CDR3 consists of 14 residues. V lost 5 bases, J lost 6 bases, and 18 bases lay in between. CDR3 coding DNA: TGCGCCAGCAGACCCAGGGCGGGGCTTGGCGAGCAGTACTTC. It is translated as CASRPRAGLGEQYF.

The rearrangement links TRBV21-1 to TRBJ2-2. TRBV21-1 is labeled a pseudogene. The CDR3 extends over 14 amino acids. CDR3 in amino acids: CASSNYPTTGELFF. The DNA for the CDR3 is TGTGCCAGCAGCAACTACCCAACCACCGGGGAGCTGTTTTTT.

The chain is built from TRBV9 and TRBJ2-5; D may match TRBD1 or TRBD2 (5 bases each). This CDR3 has 15 amino acids. V was pared by 4 bases and J by 5 bases, with 18 bases between. CDR1 and CDR2 (germline): SGDLS, YYNGEE. The CDR3 protein is CASSSRGEGHETQYF. The CDR3 bases are TGTGCCAGCAGCTCCCGAGGGGAAGGGCATGAGACCCAGTACTTC. Using reference TRBV9 and TRBJ2-5 for the parts outside the CDR3, the full variable domain is DSGVTQTPKHLITATGQRVTLRCSPRSGDLSVYWYQQSLDQGLQFLIQYYNGEERAKGNILERFSAQQFPDLHSELNLSSLELGDSALYFCASSSRGEGHETQYFGPGTRLLVL.

In this sample, this clonotype turned up a few times. Here the CDR3 DNA reads TGCGCCAGCAGCCAAGATAGCGATGAGCAGTTCTTC. Its translation: CASSQDSDEQFF. The chain is built from TRBV4-1 and TRBJ2-1; a possible D gene is TRBD2 (5 bases). The CDR3 is made up of 12 amino acids. The V gene lost 0 bases and the J gene lost 8 bases, with 5 bases spanning the gap. Germline V gives CDR1 MGHRA, CDR2 YSYEKL.

In its sample, this clonotype was seen many times. The chain uses TRBV7-8 and TRBJ2-4; D is possibly TRBD1 (5 bases). Germline V CDR1 and CDR2: SGHVS, FQNEAQ. There are 12 residues in the CDR3. V lost 2 bases, J lost 12 bases, and 11 bases lay in between. This CDR3 reads CASSLQAGRQYF. The CDR3 DNA sequence: TGTGCCAGCAGCTTACAGGCAGGGCGTCAGTACTTC.

This clonotype was seen more than once but under ten times. DNA of the CDR3: TGTGCCAGCAGCCGCAACGGAGTGGTGACCCAGTACTTC. Its translation: CASSRNGVVTQYF. This chain joins TRBV6-2 or TRBV6-3 and TRBJ2-5, with D hard to call. This CDR3 contains 13 residues. CDR1 and CDR2 (germline): MNHEY, SVGEGT. V lost 6 bases, J lost 7 bases, and 15 bases lay in between.

This chain connects TRBV7-8 to TRBJ2-1, with D hard to call. Per germline, CDR1 SGHVS and CDR2 FQNEAQ. Trimming removed 1 base at V and 8 bases at J, with 12 bases between. The CDR3 is 14 amino acids. CDR3 in DNA: TGTGCCAGCAGCTTAGATGTTAGTATCTATGAGCAGTTCTTC. Protein sequence: CASSLDVSIYEQFF.

There are a few counts of this clonotype. The chain uses TRBV4-2 and TRBJ2-3, with D perhaps assigned TRBD1 or TRBD2 (5 bases each). Germline lookup yields CDR1 LGHNA and CDR2 YNFKEQ. V was clipped by 0 bases and J by 8 bases, with 21 bases between them. This CDR3 contains 17 residues. This CDR3 is CASSQDLGGTRTPTQYF. In DNA form, the CDR3 reads TGTGCCAGCAGCCAAGATCTTGGGGGTACCCGAACCCCTACGCAGTATTTT.

The sample holds a few counts of this clonotype. V is TRBV7-9 and J is TRBJ1-1, with unresolved D. CDR3 size: 12 residues. Trimming removed 5 bases from V and 5 bases from J, with 9 bases in between. Looked up from germline, CDR1 is SEHNR and CDR2 is FQNEAQ (reference sequence). CDR3 bases: TGTGCCAGCAGCCCAAGGGAGACTGAAGCTTTCTTT. As protein: CASSPRETEAFF. Full variable domain (remainder filled in from reference TRBV7-9 and TRBJ1-1): DTGVSQNPRHKITKRGQNVTFRCDPISEHNRLYWYRQTLGQGPEFLTYFQNEAQLEKSRLLSDRFSAERPKGSFSTLEIQRTEQGDSAMYLCASSPRETEAFFGQGTRLTVV.

This clonotype occurred a few times. The V call is TRBV6-1, the J call TRBJ2-2, with D possibly being TRBD2 (6 bases). V gave up 8 bases and J gave up 2 bases, with 15 bases separating them. Germline CDR1 and CDR2: MNHNS and SASEGT. There are 15 residues in the CDR3. CDR3 coding DNA: TGTGCCAGCTTCTGGGGCGGGATCAACACCGGGGAGCTGTTTTTT. Protein product: CASFWGGINTGELFF.

This clonotype has a handful of counts. The gene calls are TRBV29-1 and TRBJ1-1, with a weak D call TRBD1 (5 bases). Germline CDR1 is SQVTM and CDR2 is ANQGSEA. The CDR3 is 12 residues long. The V end lost 4 bases, the J end lost 3 bases, and 9 bases lay between the germline ends. In DNA form, the CDR3 reads TGCAGCGTTGTGTCCAGGGACACTGAAGCTTTCTTT. Translating it yields CSVVSRDTEAFF.

The chain employs TRBV11-2 and TRBJ1-5; D not resolved. Per germline, CDR1 SGHAT and CDR2 FQNNGV. This CDR3 region has 13 residues. V shed 4 bases and J shed 5 bases, with 9 bases lying between them. The DNA of the CDR3 is TGTGCCAGCAGCTCCCGCTTTGATCAGCCCCAGCATTTT. Translated: CASSSRFDQPQHF.

The V call is TRBV27, the J call TRBJ1-3, with TRBD1 matching 10 bases. Per the germline V gene, CDR1 is MNHEY and CDR2 is SMNVEV (reference sequence). The CDR3 loop spans 16 amino acids. Trimming at V came to 4 bases and at J to 1 base, leaving 4 bases not matched to a gene. The CDR3 DNA reads as TGTGCCAGCAGTTCACCGGGACAGGGGTCTGGAAACACCATATATTTT. Protein product: CASSSPGQGSGNTIYF.

The V gene is TRBV24-1, the J gene TRBJ2-3; 8 bases map to TRBD1. The V gene's germline CDR1 is KGHDR and CDR2 SFDVKD. The CDR3 consists of 15 residues. V lost 5 bases, J lost 3 bases, and 6 bases stayed unmatched. In DNA form, the CDR3 reads TGTGCCACCAGTGCTGGACAGGGTGAGACAGATACGCAGTATTTT. It encodes CATSAGQGETDTQYF.

This clonotype was observed a few times. V usage is TRBV6-1 and J usage is TRBJ2-7, with TRBD2 as a possible D gene (6 bases). V shed 6 bases and J shed 7 bases, with 22 bases lying between them. The CDR3 is 15 residues long. Germline loops: CDR1 MNHNS, CDR2 SASEGT. CDR3 residues: CASSPGYSYLAEQYV. The DNA for the CDR3 is TGTGCCAGCAGCCCCGGGTATTCATATCTAGCGGAGCAGTACGTC.